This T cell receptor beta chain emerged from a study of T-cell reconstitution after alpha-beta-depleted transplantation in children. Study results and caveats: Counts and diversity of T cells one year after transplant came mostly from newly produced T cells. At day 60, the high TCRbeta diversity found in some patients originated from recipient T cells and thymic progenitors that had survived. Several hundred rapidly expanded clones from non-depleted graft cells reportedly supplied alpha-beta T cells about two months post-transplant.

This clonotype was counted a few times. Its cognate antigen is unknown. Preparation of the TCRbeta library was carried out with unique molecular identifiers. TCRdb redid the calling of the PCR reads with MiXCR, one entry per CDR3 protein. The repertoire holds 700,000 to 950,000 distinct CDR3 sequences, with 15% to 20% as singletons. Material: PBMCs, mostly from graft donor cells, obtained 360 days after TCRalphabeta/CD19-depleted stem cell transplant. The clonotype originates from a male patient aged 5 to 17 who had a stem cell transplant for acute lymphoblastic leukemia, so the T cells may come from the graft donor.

DNA of the CDR3: TGCAGCGTTACAGGGCTGGGAGGGAGCAATCAGCCCCAGCATTTT. This codes for CSVTGLGGSNQPQHF. The gene calls are TRBV29-1 and TRBJ1-5; D might be TRBD1 (6 bases). Trimming removed 5 bases from V and 1 base from J, with 15 bases in between. The CDR3 consists of 15 residues. Germline values: CDR1 SQVTM, CDR2 ANQGSEA.